This T cell receptor (beta chain) was profiled in a study of cytomegalovirus exposure and HLA in healthy donors. Study overall: Genetic ancestry analysis placed over 65% of the approximately 400 donors that were genotyped in the Caucasian-associated cluster.

Both 60 Vbeta primers and 13 Jbeta primers went into the PCR. This table comes from immunoSEQ multiplex PCR, and its TCRdb copy is limited to in-frame clones, with some not included. The data show fewer than 150,000 clones, roughly 80% seen once. Germline CDR1 and CDR2: SGHRS and YFSETQ. This CDR3 comprises 16 residues. V was pared by 4 bases and J by 8 bases, with 7 bases of the junction left unmatched. This clonotype was obtained from a man aged 35 to 55 in good health and CMV-seropositive. Sequenced input: PBMCs. V is TRBV5-1 and J is TRBJ2-1; 15 bases map to TRBD2. The CDR3 loop reads CASSLGLAGGRDEQFF. For the CDR3, the DNA is TGCGCCAGCAGCCTGGGACTAGCGGGAGGTAGGGATGAGCAGTTCTTC.